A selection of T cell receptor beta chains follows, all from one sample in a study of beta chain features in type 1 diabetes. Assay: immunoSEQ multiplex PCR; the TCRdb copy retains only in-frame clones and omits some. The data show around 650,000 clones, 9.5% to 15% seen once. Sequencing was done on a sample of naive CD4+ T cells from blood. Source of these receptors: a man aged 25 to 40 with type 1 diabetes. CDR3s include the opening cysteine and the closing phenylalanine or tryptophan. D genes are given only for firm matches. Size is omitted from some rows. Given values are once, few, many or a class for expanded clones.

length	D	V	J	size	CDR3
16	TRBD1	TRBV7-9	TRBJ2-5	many	CASSGWRTGSQETQYF
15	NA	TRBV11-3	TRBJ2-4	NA	CASSLGPLLQNIQYF
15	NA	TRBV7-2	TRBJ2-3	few	CASTSQGGRTDTQYF
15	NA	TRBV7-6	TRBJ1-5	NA	CASSLVGGSDQPQHF
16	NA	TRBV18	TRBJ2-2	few	CASSPRTGTPTGELFF
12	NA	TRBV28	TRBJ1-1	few	CASKAEWGEAFF
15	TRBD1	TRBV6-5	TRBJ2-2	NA	CASSYLQGFIGELFF
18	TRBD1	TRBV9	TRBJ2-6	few	CASSAYRGSYSGANVLTF
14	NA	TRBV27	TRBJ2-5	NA	CASSLYGTQETQYF
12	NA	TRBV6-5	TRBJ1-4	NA	CASRDSSEKLFF
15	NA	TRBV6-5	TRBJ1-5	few	CASSYSGVSNQPQHF
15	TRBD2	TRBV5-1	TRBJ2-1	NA	CASSLMTSGNNEQFF
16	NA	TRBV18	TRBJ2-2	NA	CASSPWSRSNTGELFF
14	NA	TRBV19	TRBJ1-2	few	CASSRGRATYGYTF
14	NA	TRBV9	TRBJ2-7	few	CASSVAEGSYEQYF
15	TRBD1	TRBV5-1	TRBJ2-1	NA	CASSLQGGRNNEQFF
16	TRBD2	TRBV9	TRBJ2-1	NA	CASSVVPSGGENEQFF
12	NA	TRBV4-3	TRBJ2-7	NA	CASSQERGEQYF
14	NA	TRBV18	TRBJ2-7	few	CASSPEPGRHEQYF
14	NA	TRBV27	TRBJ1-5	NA	CASREDRYNQPQHF
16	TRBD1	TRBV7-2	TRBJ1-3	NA	CASSLSPPGQGNTIYF
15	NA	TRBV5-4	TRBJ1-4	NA	CASSLASGSNEKLFF
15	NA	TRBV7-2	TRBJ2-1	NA	CASSLGYQGGGPQFF
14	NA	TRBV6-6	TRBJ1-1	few	CASSYSIGWVEAFF
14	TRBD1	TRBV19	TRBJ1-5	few	CASSSDRVDQPQHF
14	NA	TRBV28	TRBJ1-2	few	CASSSGPGNYGYTF
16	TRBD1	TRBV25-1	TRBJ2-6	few	CASSVGQGAGANVLTF
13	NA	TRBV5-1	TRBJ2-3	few	CASSLGTLDTQYF
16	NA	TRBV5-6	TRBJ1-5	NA	CASSLATEKDNQPQHF
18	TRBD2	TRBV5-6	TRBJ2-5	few	CASSLMSSGGTYQETQYF
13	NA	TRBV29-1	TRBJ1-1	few	CSVERGVNTEAFF
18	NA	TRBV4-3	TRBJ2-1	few	CASSQGQGSPRSYNEQFF
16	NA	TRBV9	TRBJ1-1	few	CASSVVLGGPNTEAFF
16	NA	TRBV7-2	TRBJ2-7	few	CASSLEGEQSAYEQYF
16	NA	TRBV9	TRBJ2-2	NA	CASSATGLPNTGELFF
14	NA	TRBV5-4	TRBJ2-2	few	CASSLDRTTGELFF
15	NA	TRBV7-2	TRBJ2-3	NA	CASSQDRPSMDTQYF
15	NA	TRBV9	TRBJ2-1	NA	CASSETGSPYNEQFF
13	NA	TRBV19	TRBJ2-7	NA	CASSKGSLAEQYF
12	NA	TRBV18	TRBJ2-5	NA	CASSQEQETQYF
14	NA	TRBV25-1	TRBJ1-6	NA	CASSEGESRSPLHF